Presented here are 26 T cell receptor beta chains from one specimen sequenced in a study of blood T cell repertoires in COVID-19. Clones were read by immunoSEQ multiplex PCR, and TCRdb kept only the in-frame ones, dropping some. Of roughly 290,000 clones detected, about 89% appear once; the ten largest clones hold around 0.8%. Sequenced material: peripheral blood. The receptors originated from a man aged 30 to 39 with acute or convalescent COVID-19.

CDR3 DNA sequence: TGTGCCAGCTCACCCTCGACAGGGAGGTATGGCTACACCTTC. Translation gives CASSPSTGRYGYTF. This chain joins TRBV18 and TRBJ1-2, with 7 nucleotides matching TRBD1. The CDR3 runs to 14 residues. Germline V gene data show CDR1 as KGHSH and CDR2 as LQKENI. Losses at the gene ends were 3 bases for V and 5 bases for J; bases not matched to a gene: 6.

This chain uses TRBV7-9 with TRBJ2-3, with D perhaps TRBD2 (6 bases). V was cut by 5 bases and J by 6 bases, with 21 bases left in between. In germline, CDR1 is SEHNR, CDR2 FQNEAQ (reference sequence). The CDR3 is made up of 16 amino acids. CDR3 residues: CASSPGQPRGMDTQYF. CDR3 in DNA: TGTGCCAGCAGCCCAGGACAACCCCGGGGGATGGATACGCAGTATTTT.

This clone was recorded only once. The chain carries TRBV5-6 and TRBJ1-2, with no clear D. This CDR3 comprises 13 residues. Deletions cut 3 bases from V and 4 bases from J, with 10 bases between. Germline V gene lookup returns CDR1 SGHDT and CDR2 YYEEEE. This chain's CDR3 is CASSSMSSYGYTF. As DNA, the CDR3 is TGTGCCAGCAGCTCCATGAGTTCCTATGGCTACACCTTC.

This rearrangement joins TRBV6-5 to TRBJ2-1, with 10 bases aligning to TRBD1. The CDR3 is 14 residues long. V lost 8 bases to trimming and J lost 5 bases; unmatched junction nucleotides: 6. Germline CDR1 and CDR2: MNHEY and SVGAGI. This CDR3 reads CASYDRGRDNEQFF. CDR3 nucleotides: TGTGCCAGCTATGACAGGGGGCGTGACAATGAGCAGTTCTTC.

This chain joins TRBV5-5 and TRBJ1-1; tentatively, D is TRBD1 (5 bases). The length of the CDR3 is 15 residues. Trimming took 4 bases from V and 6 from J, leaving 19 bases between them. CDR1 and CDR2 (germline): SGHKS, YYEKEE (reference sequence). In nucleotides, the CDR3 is TGTGCCAGCAGCCCCATTGTTGGGGGGGATCCTGAAGCTTTCTTT. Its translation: CASSPIVGGDPEAFF.

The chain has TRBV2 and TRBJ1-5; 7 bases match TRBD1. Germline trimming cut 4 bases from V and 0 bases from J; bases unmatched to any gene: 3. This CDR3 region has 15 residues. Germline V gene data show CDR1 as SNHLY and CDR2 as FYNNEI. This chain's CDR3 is CASSVTGASNQPQHF. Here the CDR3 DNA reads TGTGCCAGCAGTGTAACAGGGGCTAGCAATCAGCCCCAGCATTTT. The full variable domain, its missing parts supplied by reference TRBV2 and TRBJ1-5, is EPEVTQTPSHQVTQMGQEVILRCVPISNHLYFYWYRQILGQKVEFLVSFYNNEISEKSEIFDDQFSVERPDGSNFTLKIRSTKLEDSAMYFCASSVTGASNQPQHFGDGTRLSIL.

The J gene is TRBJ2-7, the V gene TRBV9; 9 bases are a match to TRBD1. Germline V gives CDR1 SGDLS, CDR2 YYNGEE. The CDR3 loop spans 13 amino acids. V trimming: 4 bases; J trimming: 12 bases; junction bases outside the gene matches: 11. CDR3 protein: CASSKTGGRDLYF. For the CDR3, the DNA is TGTGCCAGCAGCAAAACAGGGGGCAGGGATCTGTACTTC.

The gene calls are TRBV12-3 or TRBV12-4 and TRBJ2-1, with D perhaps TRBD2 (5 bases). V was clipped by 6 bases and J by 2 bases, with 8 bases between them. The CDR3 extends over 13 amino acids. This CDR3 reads CASRSGPYNEQFF. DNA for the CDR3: TGTGCCAGCAGAAGCGGCCCCTACAATGAGCAGTTCTTC.

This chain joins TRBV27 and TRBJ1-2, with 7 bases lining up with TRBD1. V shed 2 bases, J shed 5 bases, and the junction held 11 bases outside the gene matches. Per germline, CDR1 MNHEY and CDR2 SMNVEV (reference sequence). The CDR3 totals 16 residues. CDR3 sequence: CASSLNRGSPEYGYTF. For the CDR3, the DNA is TGTGCCAGCAGTTTAAACAGGGGAAGCCCGGAATATGGCTACACCTTC.

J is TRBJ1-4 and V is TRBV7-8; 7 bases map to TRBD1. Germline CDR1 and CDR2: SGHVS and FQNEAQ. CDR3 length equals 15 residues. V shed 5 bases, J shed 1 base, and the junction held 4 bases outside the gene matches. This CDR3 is CASSPYRGTNEKLFF. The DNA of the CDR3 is TGTGCCAGCAGCCCCTACAGGGGAACTAATGAAAAACTGTTTTTT.

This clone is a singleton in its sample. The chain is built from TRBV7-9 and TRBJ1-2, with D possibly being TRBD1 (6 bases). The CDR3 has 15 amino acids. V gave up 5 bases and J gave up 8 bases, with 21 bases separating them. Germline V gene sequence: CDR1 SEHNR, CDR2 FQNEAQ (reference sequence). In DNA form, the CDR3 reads TGTGCCAGCAGCCCCAAAGGGGGTGAGTCTCTGGGCTACACCTTC. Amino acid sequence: CASSPKGGESLGYTF.

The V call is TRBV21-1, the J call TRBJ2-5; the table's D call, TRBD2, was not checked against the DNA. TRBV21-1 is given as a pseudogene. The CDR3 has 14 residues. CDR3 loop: CASSKWGGEETQYF. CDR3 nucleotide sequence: TGTGCCAGCAGCAAATGGGGCGGGGAGGAGACCCAGTACTTC.

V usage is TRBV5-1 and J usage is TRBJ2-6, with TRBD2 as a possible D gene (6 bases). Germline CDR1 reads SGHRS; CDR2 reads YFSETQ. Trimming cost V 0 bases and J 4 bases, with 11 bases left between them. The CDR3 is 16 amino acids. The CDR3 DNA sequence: TGCGCCAGCAGCTTGGCCGGGGGAGAAGGGGCCAACGTCCTGACTTTC. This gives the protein CASSLAGGEGANVLTF.

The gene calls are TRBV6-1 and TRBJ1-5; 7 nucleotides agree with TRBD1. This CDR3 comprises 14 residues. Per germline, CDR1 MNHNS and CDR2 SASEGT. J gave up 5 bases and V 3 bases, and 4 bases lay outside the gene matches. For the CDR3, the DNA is TGTGCCAGCAGTGACGGACAGGTTTATCAGCCCCAGCATTTT. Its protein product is CASSDGQVYQPQHF.

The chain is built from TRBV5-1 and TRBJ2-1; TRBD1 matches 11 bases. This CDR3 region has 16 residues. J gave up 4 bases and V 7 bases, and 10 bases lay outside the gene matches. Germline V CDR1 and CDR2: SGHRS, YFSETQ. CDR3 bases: TGCGCCAGCCGGACAGGGGGCGCCCCCAATTACAATGAGCAGTTCTTC. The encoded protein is CASRTGGAPNYNEQFF.

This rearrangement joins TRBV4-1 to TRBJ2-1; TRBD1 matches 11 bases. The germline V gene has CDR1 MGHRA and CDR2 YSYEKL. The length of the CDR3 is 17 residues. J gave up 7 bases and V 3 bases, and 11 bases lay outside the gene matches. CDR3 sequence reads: CASSHTIRDRGVNEQFF. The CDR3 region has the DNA TGCGCCAGCAGCCACACAATCCGGGACAGGGGGGTAAATGAGCAGTTCTTC.

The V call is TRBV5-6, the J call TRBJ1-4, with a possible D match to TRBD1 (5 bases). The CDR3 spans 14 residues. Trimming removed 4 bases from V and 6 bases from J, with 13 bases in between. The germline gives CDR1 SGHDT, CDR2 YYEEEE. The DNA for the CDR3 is TGTGCCAGCAGCCTCCAGGGTCACGATGAAAAACTGTTTTTT. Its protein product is CASSLQGHDEKLFF.

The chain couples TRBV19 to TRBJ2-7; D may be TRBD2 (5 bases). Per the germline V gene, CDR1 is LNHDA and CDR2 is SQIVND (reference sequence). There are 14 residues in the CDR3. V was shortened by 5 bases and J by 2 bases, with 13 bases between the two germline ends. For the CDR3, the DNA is TGTGCCAGTAGTCCTAGGACTTCGACCTACGAGCAGTACTTC. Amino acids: CASSPRTSTYEQYF.

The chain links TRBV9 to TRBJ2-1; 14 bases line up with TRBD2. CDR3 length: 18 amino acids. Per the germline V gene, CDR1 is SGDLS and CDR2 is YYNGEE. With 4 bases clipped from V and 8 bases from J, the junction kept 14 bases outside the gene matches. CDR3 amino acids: CASSSRGTSGRLGDEQFF. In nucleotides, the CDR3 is TGTGCCAGCAGCTCGAGGGGGACTAGCGGGAGATTGGGAGATGAGCAGTTCTTC.

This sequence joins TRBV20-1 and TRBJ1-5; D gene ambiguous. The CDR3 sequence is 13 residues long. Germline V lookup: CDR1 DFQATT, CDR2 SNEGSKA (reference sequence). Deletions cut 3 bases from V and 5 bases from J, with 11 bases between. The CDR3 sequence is CSASRGWDQPQHF. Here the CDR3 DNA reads TGCAGTGCTAGTCGGGGTTGGGATCAGCCCCAGCATTTT.

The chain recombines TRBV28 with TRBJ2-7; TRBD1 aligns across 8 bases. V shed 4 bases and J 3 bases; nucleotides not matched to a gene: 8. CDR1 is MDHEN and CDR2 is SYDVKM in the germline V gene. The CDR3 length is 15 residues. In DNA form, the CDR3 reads TGTGCCAGCAGTTCCCAGGGGGCACCCCACTACGAGCAGTACTTC. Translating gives CASSSQGAPHYEQYF.

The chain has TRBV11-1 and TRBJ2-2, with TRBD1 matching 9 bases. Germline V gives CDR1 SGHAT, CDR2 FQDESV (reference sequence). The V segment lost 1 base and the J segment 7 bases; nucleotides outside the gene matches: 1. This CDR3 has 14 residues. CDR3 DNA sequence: TGTGCCAGCAGCTTAGGGACAGGGGTCGGGGAGCTGTTTTTT. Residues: CASSLGTGVGELFF.

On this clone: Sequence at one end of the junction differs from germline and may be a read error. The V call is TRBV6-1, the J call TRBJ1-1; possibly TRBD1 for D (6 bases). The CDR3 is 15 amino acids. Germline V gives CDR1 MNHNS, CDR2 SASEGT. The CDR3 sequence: CASSEMRQGNAEAFF. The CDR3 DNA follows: TGTGCCAGCAGTGAAATGCGGCAGGGGAACGCTGAAGCTTTCTTT.

The CDR3: CASSVRERPYEQYF. DNA for the CDR3: TGTGCCAGCAGCGTCAGGGAACGGCCCTACGAGCAGTACTTC. The chain is built from TRBV3-1 (or the pseudogene TRBV3-2) and TRBJ2-7, with D perhaps TRBD1 (5 bases). V was shortened by 5 bases and J by 2 bases, with 13 bases between the two germline ends. The length of the CDR3 is 14 residues. Germline CDR1 and CDR2: LGHDT and YNNKEL (reference sequence).

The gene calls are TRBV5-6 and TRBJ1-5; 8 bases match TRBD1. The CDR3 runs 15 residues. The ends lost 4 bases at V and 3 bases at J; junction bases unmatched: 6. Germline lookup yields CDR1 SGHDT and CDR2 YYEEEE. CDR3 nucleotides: TGTGCCAGCAGCACACAGGGACAGGTCAATCAGCCCCAGCATTTT. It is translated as CASSTQGQVNQPQHF. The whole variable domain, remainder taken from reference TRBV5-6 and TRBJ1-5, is DAGVTQSPTHLIKTRGQQVTLRCSPKSGHDTVSWYQQALGQGPQFIFQYYEEEERQRGNFPDRFSGHQFPNYSSELNVNALLLGDSALYLCASSTQGQVNQPQHFGDGTRLSIL.

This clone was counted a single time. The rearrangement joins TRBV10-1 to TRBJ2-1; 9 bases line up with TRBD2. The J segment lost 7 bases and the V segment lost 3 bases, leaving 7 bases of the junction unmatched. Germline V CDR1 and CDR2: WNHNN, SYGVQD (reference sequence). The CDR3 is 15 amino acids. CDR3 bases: TGCGCCAGCAGTGACCCGGGACTAGCCGTAAATGAGCAGTTCTTC. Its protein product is CASSDPGLAVNEQFF.